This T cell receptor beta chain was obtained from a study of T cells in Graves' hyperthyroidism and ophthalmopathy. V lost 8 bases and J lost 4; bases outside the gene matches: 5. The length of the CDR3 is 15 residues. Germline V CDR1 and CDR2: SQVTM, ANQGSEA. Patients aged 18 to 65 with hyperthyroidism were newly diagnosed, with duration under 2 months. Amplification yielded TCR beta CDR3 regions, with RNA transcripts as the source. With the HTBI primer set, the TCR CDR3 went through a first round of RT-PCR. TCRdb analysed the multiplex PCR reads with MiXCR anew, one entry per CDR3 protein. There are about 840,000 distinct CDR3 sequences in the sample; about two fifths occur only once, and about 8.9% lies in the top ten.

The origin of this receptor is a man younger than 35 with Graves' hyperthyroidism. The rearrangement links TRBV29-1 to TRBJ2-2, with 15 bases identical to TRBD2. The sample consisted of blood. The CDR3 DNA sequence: TGCAGCCAGGGACTAGCGGGAGGCGGCACCGGGGAGCTGTTTTTT. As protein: CSQGLAGGGTGELFF.